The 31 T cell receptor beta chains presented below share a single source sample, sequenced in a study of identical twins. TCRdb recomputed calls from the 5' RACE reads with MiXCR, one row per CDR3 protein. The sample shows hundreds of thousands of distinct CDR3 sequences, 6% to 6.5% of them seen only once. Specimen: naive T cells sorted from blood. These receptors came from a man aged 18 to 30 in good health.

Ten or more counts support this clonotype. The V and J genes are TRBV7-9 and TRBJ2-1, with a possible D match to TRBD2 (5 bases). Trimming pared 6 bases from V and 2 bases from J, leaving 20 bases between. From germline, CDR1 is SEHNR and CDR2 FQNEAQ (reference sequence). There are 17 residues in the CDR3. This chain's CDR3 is CASRPPTRLAAYNEQFF. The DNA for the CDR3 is TGTGCCAGCAGACCCCCCACTAGGCTAGCTGCCTACAATGAGCAGTTCTTC.

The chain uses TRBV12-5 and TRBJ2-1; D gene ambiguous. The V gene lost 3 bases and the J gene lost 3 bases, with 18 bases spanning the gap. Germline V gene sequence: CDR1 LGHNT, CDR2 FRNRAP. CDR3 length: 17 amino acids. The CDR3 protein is CASGFFLPSELYNEQFF. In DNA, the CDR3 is TGTGCTAGTGGTTTCTTTCTTCCCTCGGAGCTCTACAATGAGCAGTTCTTC.

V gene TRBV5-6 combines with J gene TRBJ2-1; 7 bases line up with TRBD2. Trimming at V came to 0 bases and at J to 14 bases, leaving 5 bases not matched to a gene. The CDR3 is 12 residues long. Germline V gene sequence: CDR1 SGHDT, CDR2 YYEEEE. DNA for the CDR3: TGTGCCAGCAGCTTGGGGGGAGGGCCGGAGTTCTTC. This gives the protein CASSLGGGPEFF. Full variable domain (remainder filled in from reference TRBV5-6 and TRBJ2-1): DAGVTQSPTHLIKTRGQQVTLRCSPKSGHDTVSWYQQALGQGPQFIFQYYEEEERQRGNFPDRFSGHQFPNYSSELNVNALLLGDSALYLCASSLGGGPEFFGPGTRLTVL.

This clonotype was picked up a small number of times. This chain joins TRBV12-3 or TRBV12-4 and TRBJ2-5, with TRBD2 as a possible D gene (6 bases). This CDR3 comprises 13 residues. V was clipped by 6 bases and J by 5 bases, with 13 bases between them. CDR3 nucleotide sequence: TGTGCCAGCAGGCGGGGCCGATGGGAGACCCAGTACTTC. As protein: CASRRGRWETQYF.

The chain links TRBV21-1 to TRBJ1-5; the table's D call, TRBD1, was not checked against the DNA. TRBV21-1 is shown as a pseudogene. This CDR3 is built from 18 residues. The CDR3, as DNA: TGTGCCAGCAGCAACCAGGGGGGGACAGTGGCGTGCAATCAGCCCCAGCATTTT. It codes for CASSNQGGTVACNQPQHF.

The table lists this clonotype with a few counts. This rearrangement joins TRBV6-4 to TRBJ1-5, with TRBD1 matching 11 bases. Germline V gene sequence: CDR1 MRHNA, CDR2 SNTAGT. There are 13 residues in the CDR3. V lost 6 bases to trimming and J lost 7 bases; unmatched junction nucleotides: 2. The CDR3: CASRRTGGQPQHF. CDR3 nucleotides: TGTGCCAGCAGACGGACAGGGGGCCAGCCCCAGCATTTT.

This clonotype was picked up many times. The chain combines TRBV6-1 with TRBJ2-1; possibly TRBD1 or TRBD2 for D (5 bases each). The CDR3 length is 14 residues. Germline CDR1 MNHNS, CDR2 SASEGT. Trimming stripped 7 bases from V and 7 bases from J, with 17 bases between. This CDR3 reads CASTPGATGNEQFF. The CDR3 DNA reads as TGTGCCAGCACCCCCGGGGCTACGGGTAATGAGCAGTTCTTC.

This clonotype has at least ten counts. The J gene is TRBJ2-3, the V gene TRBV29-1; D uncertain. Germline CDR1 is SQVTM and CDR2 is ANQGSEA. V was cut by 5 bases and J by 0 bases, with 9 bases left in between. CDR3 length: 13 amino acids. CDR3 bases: TGCAGCGTTAACAGCCCTAGCACAGATACGCAGTATTTT. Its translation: CSVNSPSTDTQYF.

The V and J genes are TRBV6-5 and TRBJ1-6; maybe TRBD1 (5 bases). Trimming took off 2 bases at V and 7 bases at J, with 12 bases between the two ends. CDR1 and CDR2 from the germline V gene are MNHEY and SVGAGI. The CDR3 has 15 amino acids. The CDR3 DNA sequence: TGTGCCAGCAGTTACGAGGGACGGAAAAATTCACCCCTCCACTTT. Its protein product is CASSYEGRKNSPLHF.

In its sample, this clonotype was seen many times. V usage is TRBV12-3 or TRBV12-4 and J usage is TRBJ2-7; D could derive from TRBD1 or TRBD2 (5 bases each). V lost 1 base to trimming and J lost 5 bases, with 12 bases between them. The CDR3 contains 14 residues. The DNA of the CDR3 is TGTGCCAGCAGTTTAGGGGGGAGTGGACACGAGCAGTACTTC. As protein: CASSLGGSGHEQYF.

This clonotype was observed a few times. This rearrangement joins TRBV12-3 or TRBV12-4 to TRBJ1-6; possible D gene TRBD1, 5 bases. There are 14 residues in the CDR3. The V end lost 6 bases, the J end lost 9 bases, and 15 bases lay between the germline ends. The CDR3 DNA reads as TGTGCCAGCAGACCCGGGGCAGGGAGTTCACCCCTCCACTTT. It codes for CASRPGAGSSPLHF.

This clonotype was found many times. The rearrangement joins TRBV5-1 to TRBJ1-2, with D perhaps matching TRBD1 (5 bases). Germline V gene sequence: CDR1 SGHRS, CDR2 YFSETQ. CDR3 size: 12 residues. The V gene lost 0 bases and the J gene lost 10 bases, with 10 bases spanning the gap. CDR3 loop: CASSLGQSDYTF. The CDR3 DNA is TGCGCCAGCAGCTTGGGACAGAGCGACTACACCTTC.

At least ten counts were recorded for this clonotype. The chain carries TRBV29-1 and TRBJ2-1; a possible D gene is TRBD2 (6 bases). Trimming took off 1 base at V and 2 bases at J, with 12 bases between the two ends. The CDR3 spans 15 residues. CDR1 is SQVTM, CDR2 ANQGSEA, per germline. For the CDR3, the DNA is TGCAGCGTTGAAGTAGGGCGGGGTGCCTACAATGAGCAGTTCTTC. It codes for CSVEVGRGAYNEQFF.

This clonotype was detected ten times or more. The CDR3 spells CASSLDFGRYGYTF. CDR3 coding DNA: TGCGCCAGCAGCTTGGATTTCGGTCGATATGGCTACACCTTC. The rearrangement uses TRBV5-1 and TRBJ1-2, with D unclear. Trimming took 0 bases from V and 5 from J, leaving 11 bases between them. CDR3 size: 14 residues. The germline CDR1 and CDR2 sequences are SGHRS and YFSETQ.

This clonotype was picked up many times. CDR3 protein: CASSYQENTEAFF. The CDR3 DNA reads as TGTGCCAGCAGTTATCAGGAAAACACTGAAGCTTTCTTT. J is TRBJ1-1 and V is TRBV6-5, with D hard to call. Germline V gene sequence: CDR1 MNHEY, CDR2 SVGAGI. The CDR3 is 13 residues long. The germline V and J ends were trimmed by 3 bases and 2 bases, with 7 bases remaining between them.

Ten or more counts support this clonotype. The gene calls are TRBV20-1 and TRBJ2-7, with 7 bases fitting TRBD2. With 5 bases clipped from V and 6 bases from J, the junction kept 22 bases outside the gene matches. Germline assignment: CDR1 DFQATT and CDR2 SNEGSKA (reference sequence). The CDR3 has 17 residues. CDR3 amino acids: CSALPLSGGISGGEQYF. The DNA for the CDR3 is TGCAGTGCTTTACCACTGTCGGGAGGCATATCTGGAGGCGAGCAGTACTTC.

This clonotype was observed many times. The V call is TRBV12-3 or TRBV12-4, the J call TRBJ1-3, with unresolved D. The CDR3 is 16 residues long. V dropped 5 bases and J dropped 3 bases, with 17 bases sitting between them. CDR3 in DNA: TGTGCCAGCAGTCCCCCCGCTCCCGCTCTTGGAAACACCATATATTTT. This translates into CASSPPAPALGNTIYF.

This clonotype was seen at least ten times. In DNA form, the CDR3 reads TGCAGTGCTATTAGAAATTTGAACACCGGGGAGCTGTTTTTT. Its protein is CSAIRNLNTGELFF. The rearrangement links TRBV20-1 to TRBJ2-2; D unclear. The ends were cut back, 4 bases at V and 1 base at J, with 10 bases in the middle. Germline V gene lookup returns CDR1 DFQATT and CDR2 SNEGSKA (reference sequence). The CDR3 runs 14 residues.

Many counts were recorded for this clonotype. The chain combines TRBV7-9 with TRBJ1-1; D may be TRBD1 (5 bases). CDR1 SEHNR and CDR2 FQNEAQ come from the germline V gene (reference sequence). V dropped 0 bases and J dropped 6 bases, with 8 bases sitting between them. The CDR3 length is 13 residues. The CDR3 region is CASSLAGAAEAFF. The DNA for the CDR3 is TGTGCCAGCAGCTTAGCTGGGGCGGCTGAAGCTTTCTTT.

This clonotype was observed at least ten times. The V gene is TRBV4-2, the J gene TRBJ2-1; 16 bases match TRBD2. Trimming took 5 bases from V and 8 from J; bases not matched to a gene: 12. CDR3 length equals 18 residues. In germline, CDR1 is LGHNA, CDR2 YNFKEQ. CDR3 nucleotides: TGTGCCAGCAGCACCCCGGGACTAGCGGGAGGGCGGTCCCATGAGCAGTTCTTC. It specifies CASSTPGLAGGRSHEQFF.

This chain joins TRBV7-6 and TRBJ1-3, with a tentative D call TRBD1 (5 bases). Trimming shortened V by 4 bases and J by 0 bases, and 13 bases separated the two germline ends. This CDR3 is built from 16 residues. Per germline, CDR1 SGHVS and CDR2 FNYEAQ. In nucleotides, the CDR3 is TGTGCCAGCAGCTCGCCAGGGAAGAACTCTGGAAACACCATATATTTT. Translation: CASSSPGKNSGNTIYF.

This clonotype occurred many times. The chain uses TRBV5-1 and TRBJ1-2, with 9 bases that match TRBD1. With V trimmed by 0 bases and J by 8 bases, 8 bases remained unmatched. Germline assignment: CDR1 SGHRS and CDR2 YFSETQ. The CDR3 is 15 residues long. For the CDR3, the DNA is TGCGCCAGCAGCTTGGTGGGACAGGGACTGGACGGCTACACCTTC. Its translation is CASSLVGQGLDGYTF.

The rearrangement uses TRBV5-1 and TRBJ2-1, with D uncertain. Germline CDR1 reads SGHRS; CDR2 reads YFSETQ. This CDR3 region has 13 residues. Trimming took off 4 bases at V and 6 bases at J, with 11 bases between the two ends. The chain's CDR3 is CASSPTDANEQFF. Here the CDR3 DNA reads TGCGCCAGCAGCCCAACCGATGCCAATGAGCAGTTCTTC. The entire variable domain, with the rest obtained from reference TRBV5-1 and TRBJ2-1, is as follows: KAGVTQTPRYLIKTRGQQVTLSCSPISGHRSVSWYQQTPGQGLQFLFEYFSETQRNKGNFPGRFSGRQFSNSRSEMNVSTLELGDSALYLCASSPTDANEQFFGPGTRLTVL.

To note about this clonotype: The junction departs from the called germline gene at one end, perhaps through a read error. CDR3 sequence (DNA): TGTGCCAGTAGTATATTTGGCGGGAGGGTCTACAATGAGCAGTTTTTC. Translation gives CASSIFGGRVYNEQFF. The rearrangement uses TRBV19 and TRBJ2-1, with 9 nucleotides matching TRBD2. The CDR3 length is 16 residues. The V gene's germline CDR1 is LNHDA and CDR2 SQIVND (reference sequence).

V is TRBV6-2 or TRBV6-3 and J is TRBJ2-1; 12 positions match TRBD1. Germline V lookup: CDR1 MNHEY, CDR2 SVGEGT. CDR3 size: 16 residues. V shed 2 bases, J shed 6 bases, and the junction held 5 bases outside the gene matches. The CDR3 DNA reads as TGTGCCAGCAGTTACACCCGGGACAGGGGGCCCAATGAGCAGTTCTTC. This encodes CASSYTRDRGPNEQFF.

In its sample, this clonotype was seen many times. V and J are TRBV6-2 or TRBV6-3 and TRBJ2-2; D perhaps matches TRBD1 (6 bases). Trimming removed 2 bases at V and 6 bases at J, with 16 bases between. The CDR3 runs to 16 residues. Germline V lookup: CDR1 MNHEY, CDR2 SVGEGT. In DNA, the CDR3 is TGTGCCAGCAGTTACCAGGGACAAGGGGTGGCCGGGGAGCTGTTTTTT. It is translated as CASSYQGQGVAGELFF.

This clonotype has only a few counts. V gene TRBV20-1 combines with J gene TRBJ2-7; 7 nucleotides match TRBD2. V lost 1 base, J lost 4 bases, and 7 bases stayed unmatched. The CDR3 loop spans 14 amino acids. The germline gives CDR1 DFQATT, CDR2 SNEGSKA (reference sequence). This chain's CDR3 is CSARVAGEHYEQYF. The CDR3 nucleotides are TGCAGTGCTAGAGTTGCGGGGGAACATTACGAGCAGTACTTC.

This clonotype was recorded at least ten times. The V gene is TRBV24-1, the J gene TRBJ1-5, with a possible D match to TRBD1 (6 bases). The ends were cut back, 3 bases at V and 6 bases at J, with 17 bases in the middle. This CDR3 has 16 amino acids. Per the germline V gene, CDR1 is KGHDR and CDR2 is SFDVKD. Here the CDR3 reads CATSDPTQGSRQPQHF. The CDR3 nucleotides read TGTGCCACCAGTGATCCCACTCAGGGGTCCCGTCAGCCCCAGCATTTT.

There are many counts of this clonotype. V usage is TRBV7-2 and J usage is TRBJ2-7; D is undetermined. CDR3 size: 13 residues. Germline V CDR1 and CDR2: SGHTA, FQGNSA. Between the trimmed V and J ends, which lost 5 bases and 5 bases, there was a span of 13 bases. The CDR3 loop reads CASSDHPINEQYF. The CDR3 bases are TGTGCCAGCAGCGACCACCCCATCAACGAGCAGTACTTC.

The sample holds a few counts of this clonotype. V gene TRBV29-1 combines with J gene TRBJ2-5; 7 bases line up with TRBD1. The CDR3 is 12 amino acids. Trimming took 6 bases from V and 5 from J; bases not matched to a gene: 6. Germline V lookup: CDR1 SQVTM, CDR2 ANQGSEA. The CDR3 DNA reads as TGCAGCGTGAAGGCGACAGGGGAGACCCAGTACTTC. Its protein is CSVKATGETQYF.

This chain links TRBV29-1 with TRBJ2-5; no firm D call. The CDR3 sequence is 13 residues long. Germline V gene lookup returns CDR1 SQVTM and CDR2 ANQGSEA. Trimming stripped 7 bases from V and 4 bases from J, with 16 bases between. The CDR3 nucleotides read TGCAGCGCCTTGGAAGCGCCTTTAGAGACCCAGTACTTC. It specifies CSALEAPLETQYF.